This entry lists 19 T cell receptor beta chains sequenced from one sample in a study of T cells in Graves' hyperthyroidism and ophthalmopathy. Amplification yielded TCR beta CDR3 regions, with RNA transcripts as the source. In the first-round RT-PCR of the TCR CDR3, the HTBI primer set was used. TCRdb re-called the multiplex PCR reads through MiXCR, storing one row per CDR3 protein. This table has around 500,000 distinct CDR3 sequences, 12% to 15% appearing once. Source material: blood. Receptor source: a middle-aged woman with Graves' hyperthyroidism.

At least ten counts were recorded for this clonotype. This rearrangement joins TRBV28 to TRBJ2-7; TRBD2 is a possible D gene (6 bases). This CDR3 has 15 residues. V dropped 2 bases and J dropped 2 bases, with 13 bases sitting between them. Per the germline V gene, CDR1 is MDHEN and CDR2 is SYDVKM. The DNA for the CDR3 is TGTGCCAGCAGTTTAGGAGGGGACCCGACCTACGAGCAGTACTTC. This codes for CASSLGGDPTYEQYF.

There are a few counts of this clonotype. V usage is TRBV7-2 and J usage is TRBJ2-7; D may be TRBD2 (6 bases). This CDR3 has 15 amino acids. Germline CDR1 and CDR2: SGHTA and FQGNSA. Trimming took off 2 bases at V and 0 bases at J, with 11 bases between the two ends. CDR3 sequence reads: CASSLTSTSSYEQYF. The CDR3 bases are TGTGCCAGCAGCTTAACTAGCACGAGCTCCTACGAGCAGTACTTC.

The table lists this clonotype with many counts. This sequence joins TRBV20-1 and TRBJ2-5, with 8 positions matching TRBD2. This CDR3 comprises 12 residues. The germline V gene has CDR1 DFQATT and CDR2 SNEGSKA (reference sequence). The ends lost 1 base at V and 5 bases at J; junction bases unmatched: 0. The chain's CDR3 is CSARGLAETQYF. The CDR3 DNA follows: TGCAGTGCTAGAGGACTAGCGGAGACCCAGTACTTC.

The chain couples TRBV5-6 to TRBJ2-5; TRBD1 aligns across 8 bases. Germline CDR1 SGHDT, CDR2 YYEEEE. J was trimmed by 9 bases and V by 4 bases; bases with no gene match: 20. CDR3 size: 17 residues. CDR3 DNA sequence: TGTGCCAGCAGCCCTCAACGGGACAGGACCTACCAATGGGCCCAGTACTTC. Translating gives CASSPQRDRTYQWAQYF. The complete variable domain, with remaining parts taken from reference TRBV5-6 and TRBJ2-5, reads DAGVTQSPTHLIKTRGQQVTLRCSPKSGHDTVSWYQQALGQGPQFIFQYYEEEERQRGNFPDRFSGHQFPNYSSELNVNALLLGDSALYLCASSPQRDRTYQWAQYFGPGTRLLVL.

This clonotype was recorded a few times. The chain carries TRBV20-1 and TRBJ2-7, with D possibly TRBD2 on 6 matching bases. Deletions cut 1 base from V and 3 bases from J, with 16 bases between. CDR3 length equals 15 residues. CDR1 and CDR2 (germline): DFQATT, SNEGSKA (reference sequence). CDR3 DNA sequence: TGCAGTGCTAGAGGTCGATTTAGCGGTTACTACGAGCAGTACTTC. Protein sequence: CSARGRFSGYYEQYF.

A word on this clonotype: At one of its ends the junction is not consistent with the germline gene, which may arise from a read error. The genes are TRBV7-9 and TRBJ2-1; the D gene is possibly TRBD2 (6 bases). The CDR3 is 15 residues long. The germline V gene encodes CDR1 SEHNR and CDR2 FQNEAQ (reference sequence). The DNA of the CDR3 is TGTGCCAGCCCCCCAAACCGGGACTCCTCCAATGAGCAGTTCTTC. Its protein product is CASPPNRDSSNEQFF.

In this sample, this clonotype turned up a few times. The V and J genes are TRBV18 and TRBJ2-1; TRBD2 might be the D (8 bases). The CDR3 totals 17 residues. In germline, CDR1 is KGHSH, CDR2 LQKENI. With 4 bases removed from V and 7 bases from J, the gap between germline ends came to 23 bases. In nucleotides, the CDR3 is TGTGCCAGCTCACTAAACAGGGGAGGACTAGCCCATAATGAGCAGTTCTTC. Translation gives CASSLNRGGLAHNEQFF.

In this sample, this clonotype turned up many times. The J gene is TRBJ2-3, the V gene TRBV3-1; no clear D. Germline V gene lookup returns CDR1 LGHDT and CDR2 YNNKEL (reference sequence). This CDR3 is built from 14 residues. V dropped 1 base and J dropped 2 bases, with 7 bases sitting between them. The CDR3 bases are TGTGCCAGCAGCCAAGGTCGGTACACAGATACGCAGTATTTT. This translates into CASSQGRYTDTQYF.

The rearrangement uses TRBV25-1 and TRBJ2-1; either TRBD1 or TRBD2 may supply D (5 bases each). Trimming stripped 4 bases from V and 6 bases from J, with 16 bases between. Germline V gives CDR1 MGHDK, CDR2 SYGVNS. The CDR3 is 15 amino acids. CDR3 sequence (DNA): TGTGCCAGCAGTGGGACGTCGCTTGGGGGCAATGAGCAGTTCTTC. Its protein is CASSGTSLGGNEQFF.

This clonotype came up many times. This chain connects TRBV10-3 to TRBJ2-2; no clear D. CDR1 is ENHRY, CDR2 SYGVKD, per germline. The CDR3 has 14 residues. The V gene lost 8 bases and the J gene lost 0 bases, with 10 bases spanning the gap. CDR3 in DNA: TGTGCCATCTCTGACGGACCGAACACCGGGGAGCTGTTTTTT. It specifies CAISDGPNTGELFF.

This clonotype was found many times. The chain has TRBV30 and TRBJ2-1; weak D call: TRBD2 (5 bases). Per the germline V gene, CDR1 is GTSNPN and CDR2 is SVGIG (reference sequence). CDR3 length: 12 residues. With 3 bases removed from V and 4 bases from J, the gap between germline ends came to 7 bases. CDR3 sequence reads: CAWRRTYNEQFF. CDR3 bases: TGTGCCTGGAGACGGACTTACAATGAGCAGTTCTTC.

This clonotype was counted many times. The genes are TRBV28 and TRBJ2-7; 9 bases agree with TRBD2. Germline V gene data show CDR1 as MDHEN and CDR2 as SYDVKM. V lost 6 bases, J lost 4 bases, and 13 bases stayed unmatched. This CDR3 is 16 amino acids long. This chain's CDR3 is CASSPEGSGRRYEQYF. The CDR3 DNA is TGTGCCAGCAGCCCGGAGGGTAGCGGGAGAAGGTACGAGCAGTACTTC.

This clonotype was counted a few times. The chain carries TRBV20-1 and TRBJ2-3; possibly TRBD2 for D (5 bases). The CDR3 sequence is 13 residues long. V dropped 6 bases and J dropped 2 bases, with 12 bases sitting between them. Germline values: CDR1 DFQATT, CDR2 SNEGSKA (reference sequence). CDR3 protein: CSANRLYTDTQYF. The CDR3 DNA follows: TGCAGTGCGAATCGACTATACACAGATACGCAGTATTTT.

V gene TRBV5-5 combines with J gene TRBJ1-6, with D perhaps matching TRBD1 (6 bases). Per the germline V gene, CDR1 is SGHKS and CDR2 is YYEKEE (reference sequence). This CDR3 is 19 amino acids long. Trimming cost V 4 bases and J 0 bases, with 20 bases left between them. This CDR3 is CASSLSTGGLSSYNSPLHF. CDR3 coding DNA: TGTGCCAGCAGCCTGAGCACCGGGGGCCTAAGCTCCTATAATTCACCCCTCCACTTT.

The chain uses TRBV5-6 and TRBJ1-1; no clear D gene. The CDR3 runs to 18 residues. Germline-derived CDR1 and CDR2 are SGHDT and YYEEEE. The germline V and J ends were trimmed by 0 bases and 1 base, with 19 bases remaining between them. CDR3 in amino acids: CASSLGAGTHAGNTEAFF. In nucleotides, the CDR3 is TGTGCCAGCAGCTTGGGGGCAGGAACCCATGCAGGGAACACTGAAGCTTTCTTT.

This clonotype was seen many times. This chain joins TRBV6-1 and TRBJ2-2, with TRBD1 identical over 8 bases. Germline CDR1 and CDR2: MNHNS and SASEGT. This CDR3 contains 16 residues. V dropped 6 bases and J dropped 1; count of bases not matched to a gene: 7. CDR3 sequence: CASSLGQGKNTGELFF. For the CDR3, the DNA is TGTGCCAGCAGCCTCGGACAGGGAAAGAACACCGGGGAGCTGTTTTTT.

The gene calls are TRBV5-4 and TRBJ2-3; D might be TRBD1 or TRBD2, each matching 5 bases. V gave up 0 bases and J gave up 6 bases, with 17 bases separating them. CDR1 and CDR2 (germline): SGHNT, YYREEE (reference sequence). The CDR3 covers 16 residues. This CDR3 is CASSLGGRAPGDTQYF. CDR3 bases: TGTGCCAGCAGCTTGGGGGGGAGAGCTCCGGGTGATACGCAGTATTTT.

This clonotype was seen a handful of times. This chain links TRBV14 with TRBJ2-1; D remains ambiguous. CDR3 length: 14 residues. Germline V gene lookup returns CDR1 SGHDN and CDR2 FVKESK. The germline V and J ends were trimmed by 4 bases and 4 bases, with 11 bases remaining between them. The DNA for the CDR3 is TGTGCCAGCAGCCCCTTACGAAAGTACAATGAGCAGTTCTTC. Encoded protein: CASSPLRKYNEQFF.

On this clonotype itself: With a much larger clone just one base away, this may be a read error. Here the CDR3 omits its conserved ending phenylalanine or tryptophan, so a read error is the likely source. The chain's CDR3 is CASSPPTAQIYGYTL. The CDR3 bases are TGTGCCAGCTCACCACCAACAGCCCAAATATATGGCTACACCTTG. The chain employs TRBV18 and TRBJ1-2; the D is unclear. V dropped 0 bases and J dropped 5 bases, with 13 bases sitting between them. Germline CDR1 and CDR2: KGHSH and LQKENI. The CDR3 totals 15 residues.